The source of this T cell receptor beta chain is a study of long-term antiretroviral therapy in people with HIV. As for the study in general: The immediate-ART recommendation dates to 2015, and the earliest samples predate it by about a decade. Overall study results and limits: Regardless of time point, clones expanded before ART dominated the repertoire.

The study drew at least one pre-ART and at least two post-ART PBMC samples from every donor. Investigators performed immunoSEQ version v3.0 at survey level. TCRdb's copy holds only in-frame clones and misses some; the assay was immunoSEQ multiplex PCR. The table lists tens of thousands of clones, under 85% of them singletons. This CDR3 has 15 residues. With 3 bases removed from V and 1 base from J, the gap between germline ends came to 12 bases. Germline assignment: CDR1 MGHDK and CDR2 SYGVNS. To note about this clone: Its antigen is unknown.

The rearrangement joins TRBV25-1 to TRBJ1-1; unclear D gene. This material consisted of unsorted PBMCs, taken 3 years after starting antiretroviral therapy. The sequence was obtained from a man aged 35 to 55 with HIV. CDR3 in amino acids: CASSDPVGTNTEAFF. CDR3 nucleotide sequence: TGTGCCAGCAGTGATCCCGTGGGCACGAACACTGAAGCTTTCTTT.